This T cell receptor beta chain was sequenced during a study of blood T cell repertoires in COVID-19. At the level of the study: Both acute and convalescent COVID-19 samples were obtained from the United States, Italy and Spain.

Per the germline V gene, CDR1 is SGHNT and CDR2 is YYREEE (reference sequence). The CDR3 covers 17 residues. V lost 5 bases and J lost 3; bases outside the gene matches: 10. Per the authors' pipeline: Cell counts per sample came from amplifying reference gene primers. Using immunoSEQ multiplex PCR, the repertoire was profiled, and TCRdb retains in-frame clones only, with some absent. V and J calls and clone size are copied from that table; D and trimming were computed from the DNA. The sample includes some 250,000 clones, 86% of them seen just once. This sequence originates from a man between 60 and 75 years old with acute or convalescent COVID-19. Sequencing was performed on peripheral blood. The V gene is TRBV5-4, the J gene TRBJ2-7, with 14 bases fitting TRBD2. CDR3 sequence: CASRSGTSGSLGYEQYF. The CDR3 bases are TGTGCCAGCAGGTCCGGGACTAGCGGGAGCTTAGGCTACGAGCAGTACTTC.